This T cell receptor (beta chain) was identified during a study of shared clonotypes between healthy human individuals (dated by TCRdb to about 2020). Regarding the complete study: A few men and a couple of women, aged 18 to 49 years, made up the cohort. For each donor, CD4 naive and CD4 memory were each given three plates, CD8 naive was given two plates, and CD8 memory was given one plate. The study deeply sequenced blood TCR repertoires of several healthy adults to estimate repertoire size and the extent of clonotype sharing between individuals. Different laboratories and diverse techniques were used to prepare libraries and sequence TCR repertoires, to increase sequencing depth and limit assay-specific biases. Between about 0.85 and 9.5 billion PBMCs per donor were obtained by leukapheresis.

Using the deep immunoSEQ assay, multiplex PCR amplified TCR CDR3 regions from genomic DNA. For each cell subset, the extracted genomic DNA was distributed evenly across all wells of several immunoSEQ 96-well plates, and each plate served as one replicate. For sorted subsets, around 0.2 ug genomic DNA, equal to about 30,000 T cell genomes, was loaded into each replicate PCR. The purified libraries were quantified using a Qubit 3.0 fluorometer, sized with a Bioanalyzer 2100, and then quantified again using the KAPA Library Quantification kit. Every immunoSEQ 96-well plate was sequenced on a separate single-read 150-cycle Illumina NextSeq 550 flow cell. As for how the authors treated the data: Because the immunoSEQ output included only junctional sequences and no quality scores, the filtering could not be the same as the filtering used for full-length reads. To assign V/J genes and CDR3, sequences were annotated using PyIR, a Python wrapper for IgBLAST v1.9, with IMGT germline references. Any read was removed if the V/J assignment was weak (E-value above 1e-6), the CDR3 was missing, or the read contained stop codons, out-of-frame junctions, or ambiguous translated residues. V3J clonotypes were defined by identical inferred V gene, J gene, and CDR3 amino acid sequence. Percentage overlap between repertoires was calculated by dividing the number of shared unique clonotypes by the size of the smaller repertoire. RTK rarefaction, the Chao1 estimator, and Recon v2.1 estimates of unobserved clonotypes were used to assess repertoire richness. OLGA was used to compute generation probabilities for all TCRbeta clonotypes that the gDNA method yielded from a handful of donors. Sourced from immuneACCESS, this table was stored by TCRdb with only in-frame sequences that have V and J called. A share of the clones is absent; for the studies checked, an unresolved V gene accounts for under half, and the remainder has no known explanation. The DNA gave D and trimming, while V, J and clone size come from that table. This sample comprises fewer than 1 million clones, approximately 97% of them detected only once. Clones ranked in the top ten supply 0.2% to 0.25% of the sample.

To note about this clone: It lacks a known antigen. At one boundary the junction diverges from the germline segment, which might be a read error.

Broader findings and caveats from the paper: Rarefaction of sorted-subset datasets indicated incomplete sequencing despite the large sequencing depth. Pairwise subsampling led to the expectation that sequencing depth would affect the degree of clonotype sharing among donors. Naive subsets generally had larger estimated clonotype richness than memory subsets. About 5% of naive CD4, 3.5% of naive CD8, approximately 2.2% of memory CD4, and about 0.4% of memory CD8 clonotypes were shared across several donors. Because the study included only a small number of donors, the genetic and exposure-history diversity represented was limited. Clonotypes shared by all four sorted-subset donors showed higher generation probabilities than non-shared clonotypes. Sampling was restricted to blood, and TCR repertoires in tissues likely differ from the TCR repertoires found in blood.

The cysteine opens and the phenylalanine closes a CDR3 of 14 amino acids. The DNA shown is the 42-base CDR3, in frame from base 1. According to the germline V gene, CDR1 reads LGHNA and CDR2 reads YSLEER. CD8 naive samples consisted of CD45RO-negative cells that were positively selected for CCR7, yielding a CD45RA+CCR7+ population without TemRA cells. The donors were healthy, HIV-negative adults who had no recently reported acute infections or vaccinations. Every donor was a Caucasian adult living in Nashville, Tennessee, USA. Blood was collected by leukapheresis, and PBMCs were isolated by Ficoll-Histopaque density gradient centrifugation and then cryopreserved in liquid nitrogen vapor phase. Purity and quantity of every magnetically sorted T cell population were checked by analytical flow cytometry. Genomic DNA was isolated from each sorted fraction and quantified by UV absorbance on a Nanodrop 2000c.

The V gene is TRBV4-3 and the J gene is TRBJ2-7, with TRBD1 perhaps the D gene, on 7 matching bases. The sequencing sample was made of naive CD8+ T cells sorted from blood. The cell subset or site tag for this specimen amounts to: CD45RA+CCR7+. The sequence came from a man aged 25-45 years in good health. Read as DNA, the sequence is TGCGCCAGCAGCCAAGATGCGGGACAGCGCACACAAAACTTC. Its coded protein is CASSQDAGQRTQNF.